The 14 T cell receptor beta chains reported below all come from one sample, sequenced in a study of CD8+ T cells in alopecia areata. In each case, RNA was isolated and then reverse transcribed into cDNA as the sequencing template. Assay: immunoSEQ multiplex PCR; the TCRdb copy retains only in-frame clones and omits some. Of some 130,000 clones detected, approximately 49% appear once; the ten largest clones hold over 15%. The sample here was CD8+ T cells sorted from blood, taken at week 0. Source of these receptors: a human donor with alopecia areata.

This chain connects TRBV27 to TRBJ1-5, with D possibly matching TRBD1 (5 bases). The CDR3 consists of 16 residues. With 0 bases removed from V and 2 bases from J, the gap between germline ends came to 11 bases. Germline V gene data show CDR1 as MNHEY and CDR2 as SMNVEV (reference sequence). The chain's CDR3 is CASSLSSGYGNQPQHF. CDR3 DNA: TGTGCCAGCAGTTTATCTTCAGGGTACGGCAATCAGCCCCAGCATTTT.

This clone occurred a few times. V is TRBV7-9 and J is TRBJ1-1, with 10 bases that match TRBD1. Germline assignment: CDR1 SEHNR and CDR2 FQNEAQ (reference sequence). This CDR3 is 15 amino acids long. The ends lost 5 bases at V and 6 bases at J; junction bases unmatched: 9. The CDR3 sequence is CASSPLGQGLSEAFF. CDR3 bases: TGTGCCAGCAGCCCATTGGGACAGGGGTTATCTGAAGCTTTCTTT.

This clone was recorded once. V usage is TRBV5-6 and J usage is TRBJ1-1; D ambiguous. This CDR3 has 14 residues. Per the germline V gene, CDR1 is SGHDT and CDR2 is YYEEEE. V was cut by 2 bases and J by 1 base, with 9 bases left in between. CDR3 in DNA: TGTGCCAGCAGCTTCTCGGACGGGAACACTGAAGCTTTCTTT. Its translation: CASSFSDGNTEAFF.

The chain has TRBV5-6 and TRBJ2-7; D may be TRBD1 (6 bases). There are 14 residues in the CDR3. Germline V gives CDR1 SGHDT, CDR2 YYEEEE. V lost 6 bases, J lost 6 bases, and 19 bases lay in between. The CDR3 sequence: CASTADSGAGEQYF. CDR3 nucleotides: TGTGCCAGCACCGCGGACAGTGGCGCGGGCGAGCAGTACTTC. The full variable domain, rest sourced from reference TRBV5-6 and TRBJ2-7, is DAGVTQSPTHLIKTRGQQVTLRCSPKSGHDTVSWYQQALGQGPQFIFQYYEEEERQRGNFPDRFSGHQFPNYSSELNVNALLLGDSALYLCASTADSGAGEQYFGPGTRLTVT.

The chain joins TRBV6-5 to TRBJ2-5; 9 bases agree with TRBD1. V gave up 2 bases and J gave up 5 bases; unmatched junction bases: 6. The CDR3 is made up of 15 amino acids. Germline V gives CDR1 MNHEY, CDR2 SVGAGI. CDR3 amino acids: CASSYTGQGVETQYF. The CDR3 nucleotides read TGTGCCAGCAGTTACACGGGACAGGGAGTGGAGACCCAGTACTTC.

V usage is TRBV6-5 and J usage is TRBJ1-2; a weak D match, TRBD1 (6 bases). This CDR3 spans 15 amino acids. From germline, CDR1 is MNHEY and CDR2 SVGAGI. Trimming stripped 2 bases from V and 8 bases from J, with 18 bases between. CDR3 bases: TGTGCCAGCAGTTACGTGGAGGGGGTAACTCTAGGCTACACCTTC. Protein product: CASSYVEGVTLGYTF.

The chain carries TRBV9 and TRBJ2-3; a possible D gene is TRBD1 (8 bases). There are 15 residues in the CDR3. Looked up from germline, CDR1 is SGDLS and CDR2 is YYNGEE. The V end was cut by 3 bases, the J end by 6 bases, with 17 bases between. This CDR3 is CASSAGQGGADTQYF. In DNA form, the CDR3 reads TGTGCCAGCAGCGCCGGACAGGGAGGGGCGGATACGCAGTATTTT.

The V gene is TRBV7-9, the J gene TRBJ1-2, with D maybe TRBD1 (5 bases). Germline assignment: CDR1 SEHNR and CDR2 FQNEAQ (reference sequence). This CDR3 has 13 amino acids. V was cut by 3 bases and J by 6 bases, with 11 bases left in between. The CDR3 is CASSFTQDDGYTF. Written as DNA, the CDR3 is TGTGCCAGCAGCTTCACACAGGACGATGGCTACACCTTC.

V is TRBV27 and J is TRBJ2-5; D gene uncertain. CDR1 and CDR2 from the germline V gene are MNHEY and SMNVEV (reference sequence). There are 10 residues in the CDR3. V was cut by 8 bases and J by 3 bases, with 4 bases left in between. CDR3: CASGEETQYF. The CDR3 DNA reads TGTGCCAGCGGGGAAGAGACCCAGTACTTC.

The rearrangement joins TRBV9 to TRBJ2-7; maybe TRBD2 (5 bases). V was pared by 7 bases and J by 0 bases, with 20 bases between. Per germline, CDR1 SGDLS and CDR2 YYNGEE. The CDR3 is 16 amino acids. CDR3 in amino acids: CASSSPAGRSSYEQYF. CDR3 nucleotide sequence: TGTGCCAGCTCTAGTCCGGCGGGTAGGAGCTCCTACGAGCAGTACTTC.

The genes are TRBV9 and TRBJ1-6; D gene uncertain. This CDR3 has 14 residues. The germline gives CDR1 SGDLS, CDR2 YYNGEE. V lost 4 bases to trimming and J lost 3 bases, with 8 bases between them. CDR3 nucleotides: TGTGCCAGCAGCAGCCGGGACTATAATTCACCCCTCCACTTT. It yields the protein CASSSRDYNSPLHF.

The chain joins TRBV4-1 to TRBJ2-7; D might be TRBD2 (6 bases). CDR3 length: 16 residues. The germline V gene has CDR1 MGHRA and CDR2 YSYEKL. The V end lost 0 bases, the J end lost 4 bases, and 16 bases lay between the germline ends. The CDR3 sequence: CASSQDGGTDPYEQYF. DNA of the CDR3: TGCGCCAGCAGCCAAGATGGAGGGACGGATCCTTACGAGCAGTACTTC.

V gene TRBV30 combines with J gene TRBJ2-7; D remains ambiguous. The germline V gene has CDR1 GTSNPN and CDR2 SVGIG (reference sequence). V shed 1 base and J shed 5 bases, with 12 bases lying between them. There are 13 residues in the CDR3. The CDR3 nucleotides are TGTGCCTGGAGTGCCGGACCGCCCAACGAGCAGTACTTC. Translation: CAWSAGPPNEQYF.

The chain employs TRBV27 and TRBJ1-4; a weak D match, TRBD1 (6 bases). Trimming left V 6 bases short and J 8 bases short, with 7 bases between. Germline V gene lookup returns CDR1 MNHEY and CDR2 SMNVEV (reference sequence). The CDR3 loop spans 11 amino acids. This CDR3 is CASRGAEKLFF. Here the CDR3 DNA reads TGTGCCAGCAGGGGGGCGGAAAAACTGTTTTTT.